This TCR beta chain appears in the sequencing data of a study of early T cells in non-severe SARS-CoV-2 infection (dated by TCRdb to the early 2020s). About the investigation overall: Because TCR sequencing was done on bulk RNA from unsorted whole blood, the alpha and beta chains could not be paired.

Set within a cohort of healthcare workers in London, UK, this nested case-control study involved weekly PCR testing of nasopharyngeal swabs along with blood sampling. Healthcare workers were enrolled in the week of the UK lockdown, from 23 to 31 March 2020, and were followed every week for up to roughly 15 weeks. General study outcomes and caveats: VDJdb matching was skewed toward anti-spike CD8 responses, so virus-specific expansions were likely underestimated and private and CD4 specificities were missed.

V has 1 base trimmed and J has 5 bases trimmed; junction bases matching no gene number 7. CDR1 is given as MNHEY and CDR2 as SMNVEV, both from the germline V gene (reference sequence). The CDR3 spans 15 residues, from the cysteine through the phenylalanine. Left in the record is the CDR3 DNA by itself, 45 bases read in frame from the first base. The method was 5' RACE. The reads were generated on a NextSeq 500. Unique molecular identifiers were attached to individual cDNA molecules in the TCR library protocol so that sequencing error and PCR bias could be corrected. TCR alpha and beta chains were both sequenced, and the abundances of alpha and beta sequences in each sample were closely correlated with each other. For the original study's pipeline: Decombinator V4 was used to annotate TCR sequences for V gene, J gene and CDR3. TCRs were defined as expanded if a significant change between any two time points was detected under a Poisson model with p below 0.0001. TCR abundances were normalised to the total number of TCRs sequenced per sample and were expressed as counts per million. TRAV1-2 paired with TRAJ12, TRAJ20 or TRAJ33 defined MAIT TCRs, while TRAV10 paired with TRAJ18 defined iNKT TCRs. VDJdb, accessed 1 November 2021, was searched for CMV, EBV and SARS-CoV-2 annotated TCRs, excluding TCRs annotated for multiple antigens. TCRdb cleaned the public reads at Q25 with fastp, built clones with MiXCR and kept in-frame beta chains. When rows share a CDR3 protein, they turn into one entry using the most common DNA and genes. The V and J calls were not made by the authors but by TCRdb's processing. In this sample the table shows more than 90,000 distinct CDR3 sequences, roughly 13% of which occur a single time. The ten largest clones take up 2% to 2.5% of the sample.

This clonotype was seen more than once but under ten times. Which antigen it targets is not known. It has no much larger one-base neighbor in the sample; base qualities were not kept. This chain is built from TRBV27 and TRBJ2-7, and 8 junction bases match TRBD1. The sequence was obtained from an adult who was a healthcare worker with PCR-confirmed SARS-CoV-2 infection or an uninfected control (not recorded which). Sequenced: whole blood. In nucleotides, the sequence is TGTGCCAGCAGTTTATGGTCGGGACAGGCAAACGAGCAGTACTTC. The resulting protein is CASSLWSGQANEQYF.